This T cell receptor (beta chain) was captured in a study of T cell changes during pregnancy in multiple sclerosis. The CDR3 is 13 residues long. Germline V gives CDR1 SGDLS, CDR2 YYNGEE. Trimming left V 6 bases short and J 1 base short, with 10 bases between. Some clones are missing from TCRdb's copy, which holds only in-frame ones; the method was immunoSEQ multiplex PCR. Of under 60,000 clones listed, 85% to 95% are singletons. The receptor was isolated from a female donor with multiple sclerosis, enrolled in a pregnancy study. The sequencing used CD4+ T cells from peripheral blood mononuclear cells, collected in the third trimester of pregnancy. The chain has TRBV9 and TRBJ1-1; D remains ambiguous. CDR3 loop: CASTAGANTEAFF. CDR3 bases: TGTGCCAGCACAGCAGGCGCGAACACTGAAGCTTTCTTT.